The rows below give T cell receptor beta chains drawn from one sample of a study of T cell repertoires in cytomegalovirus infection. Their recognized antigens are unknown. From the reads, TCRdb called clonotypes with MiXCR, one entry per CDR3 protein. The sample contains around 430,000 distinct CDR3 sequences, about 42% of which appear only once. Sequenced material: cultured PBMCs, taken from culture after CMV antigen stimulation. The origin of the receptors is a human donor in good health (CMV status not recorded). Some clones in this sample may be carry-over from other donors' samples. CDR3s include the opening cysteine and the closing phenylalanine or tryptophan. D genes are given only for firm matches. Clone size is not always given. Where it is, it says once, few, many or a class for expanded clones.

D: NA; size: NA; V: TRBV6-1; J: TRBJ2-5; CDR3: CASSETPLRRETQYF; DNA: TGTGCCAGCAGTGAAACTCCCCTTCGACGAGAGACCCAGTACTTC
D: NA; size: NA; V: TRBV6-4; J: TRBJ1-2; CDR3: CASSDPGRGYGYTF; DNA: TGTGCCAGCAGTGACCCCGGGAGGGGATATGGCTACACCTTC
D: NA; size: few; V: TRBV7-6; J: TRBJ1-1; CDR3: CASSPKRGADTEAFF; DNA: TGTGCCAGCAGTCCCAAGAGGGGCGCGGACACTGAAGCTTTCTTT
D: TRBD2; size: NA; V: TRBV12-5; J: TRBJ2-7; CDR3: CASGLVLGGRKAEQYF; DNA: TGTGCTAGTGGTTTGGTACTGGGCGGGAGAAAAGCCGAGCAGTACTTC
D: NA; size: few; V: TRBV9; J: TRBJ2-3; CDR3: CASSVGPGTSYTDTQYF; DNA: TGTGCCAGCAGCGTAGGCCCCGGGACAAGTTACACAGATACGCAGTATTTT
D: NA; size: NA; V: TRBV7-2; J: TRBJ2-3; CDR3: CASSRPSVGADTQYF; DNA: TGTGCCAGCAGCCGACCCTCGGTGGGGGCTGATACGCAGTATTTT
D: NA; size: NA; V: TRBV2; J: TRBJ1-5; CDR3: CASSERGNQPQHF; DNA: TGTGCCAGCAGTGAAAGGGGGAATCAGCCCCAGCATTTT
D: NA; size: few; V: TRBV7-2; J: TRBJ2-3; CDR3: CASTDDRDTQYF; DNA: TGTGCCAGCACCGACGATAGGGATACGCAGTATTTT
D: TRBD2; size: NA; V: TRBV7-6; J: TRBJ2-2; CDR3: CASRLAGYTGELFF; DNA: TGTGCCAGCAGGCTAGCGGGATACACCGGGGAGCTGTTTTTT
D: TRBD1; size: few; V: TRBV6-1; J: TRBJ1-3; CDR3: CASRTGLSGNTIYF; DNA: TGTGCCAGCAGGACAGGGCTCTCTGGAAACACCATATATTTT
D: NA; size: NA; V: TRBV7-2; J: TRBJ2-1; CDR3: CASCLGYNEQFF; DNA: TGTGCCAGCTGCCTAGGATACAATGAGCAGTTCTTC
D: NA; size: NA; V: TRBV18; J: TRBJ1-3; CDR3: CASSPALDSGNTIYF; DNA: TGTGCCAGCTCACCAGCCCTCGACTCTGGAAACACCATATATTTT
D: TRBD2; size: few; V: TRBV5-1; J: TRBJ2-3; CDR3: CASSRSGIGTDTQYF; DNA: TGCGCCAGCAGCCGCAGCGGGATAGGCACAGATACGCAGTATTTT
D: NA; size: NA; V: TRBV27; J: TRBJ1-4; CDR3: CASSPGVHEKLFF; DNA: TGTGCCAGCAGCCCCGGGGTCCATGAAAAACTGTTTTTT
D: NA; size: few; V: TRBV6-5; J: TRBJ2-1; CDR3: CASSYNELPGNEQFF; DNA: TGTGCCAGCAGTTACAACGAGCTACCCGGCAATGAGCAGTTCTTC
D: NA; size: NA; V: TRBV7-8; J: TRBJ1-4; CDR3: CASSPRAGSNEKLFF; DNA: TGTGCCAGCAGCCCCCGGGCAGGATCCAATGAAAAACTGTTTTTT